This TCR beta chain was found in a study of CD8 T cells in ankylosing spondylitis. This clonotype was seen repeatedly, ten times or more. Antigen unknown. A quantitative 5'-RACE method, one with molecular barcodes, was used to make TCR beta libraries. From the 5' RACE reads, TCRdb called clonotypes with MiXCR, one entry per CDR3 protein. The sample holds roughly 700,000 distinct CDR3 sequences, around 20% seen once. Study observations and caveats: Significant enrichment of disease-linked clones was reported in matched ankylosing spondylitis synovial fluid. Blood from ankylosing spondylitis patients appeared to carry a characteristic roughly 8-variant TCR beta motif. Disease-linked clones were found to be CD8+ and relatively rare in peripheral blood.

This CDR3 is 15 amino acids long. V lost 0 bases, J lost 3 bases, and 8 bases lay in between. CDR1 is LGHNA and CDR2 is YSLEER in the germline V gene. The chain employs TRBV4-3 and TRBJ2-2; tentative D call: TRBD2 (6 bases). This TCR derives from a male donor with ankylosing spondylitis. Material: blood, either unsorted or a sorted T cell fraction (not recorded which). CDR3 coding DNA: TGCGCCAGCAGCCAAGAACGGGACTACACCGGGGAGCTGTTTTTT. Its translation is CASSQERDYTGELFF.